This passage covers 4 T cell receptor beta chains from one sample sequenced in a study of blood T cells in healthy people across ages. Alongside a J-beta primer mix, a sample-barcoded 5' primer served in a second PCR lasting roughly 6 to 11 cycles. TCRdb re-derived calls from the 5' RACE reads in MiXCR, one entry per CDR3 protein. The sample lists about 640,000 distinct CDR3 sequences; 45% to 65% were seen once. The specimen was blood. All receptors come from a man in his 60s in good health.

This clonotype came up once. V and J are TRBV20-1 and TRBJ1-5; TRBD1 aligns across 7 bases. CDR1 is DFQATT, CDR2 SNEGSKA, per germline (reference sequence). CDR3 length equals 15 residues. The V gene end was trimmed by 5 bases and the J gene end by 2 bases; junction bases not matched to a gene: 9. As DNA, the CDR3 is TGCAGTGCTCTCAAGGAAGGGGGCGGCAATCAGCCCCAGCATTTT. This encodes CSALKEGGGNQPQHF.

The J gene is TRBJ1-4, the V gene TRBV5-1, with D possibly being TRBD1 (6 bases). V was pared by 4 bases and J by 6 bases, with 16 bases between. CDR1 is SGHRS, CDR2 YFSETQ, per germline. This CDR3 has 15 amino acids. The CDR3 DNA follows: TGCGCCAGCAGCCAACAACAGGGATCCGATGAAAAACTGTTTTTT. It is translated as CASSQQQGSDEKLFF.

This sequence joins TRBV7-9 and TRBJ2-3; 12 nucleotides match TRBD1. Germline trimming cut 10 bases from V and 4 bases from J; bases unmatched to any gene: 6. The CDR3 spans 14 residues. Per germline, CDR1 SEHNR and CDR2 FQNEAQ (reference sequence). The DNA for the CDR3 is TGTGCCACCCTCCGGGACAGGGGGCCAGATACGCAGTATTTT. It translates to CATLRDRGPDTQYF.

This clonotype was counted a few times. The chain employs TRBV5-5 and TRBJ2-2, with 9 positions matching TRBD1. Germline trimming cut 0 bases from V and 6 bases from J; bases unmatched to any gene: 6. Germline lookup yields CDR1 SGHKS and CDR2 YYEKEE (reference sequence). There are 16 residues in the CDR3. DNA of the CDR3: TGTGCCAGCAGCTTGGTGGGGACAGGGACCTCCGGGGAGCTGTTTTTT. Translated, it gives CASSLVGTGTSGELFF.